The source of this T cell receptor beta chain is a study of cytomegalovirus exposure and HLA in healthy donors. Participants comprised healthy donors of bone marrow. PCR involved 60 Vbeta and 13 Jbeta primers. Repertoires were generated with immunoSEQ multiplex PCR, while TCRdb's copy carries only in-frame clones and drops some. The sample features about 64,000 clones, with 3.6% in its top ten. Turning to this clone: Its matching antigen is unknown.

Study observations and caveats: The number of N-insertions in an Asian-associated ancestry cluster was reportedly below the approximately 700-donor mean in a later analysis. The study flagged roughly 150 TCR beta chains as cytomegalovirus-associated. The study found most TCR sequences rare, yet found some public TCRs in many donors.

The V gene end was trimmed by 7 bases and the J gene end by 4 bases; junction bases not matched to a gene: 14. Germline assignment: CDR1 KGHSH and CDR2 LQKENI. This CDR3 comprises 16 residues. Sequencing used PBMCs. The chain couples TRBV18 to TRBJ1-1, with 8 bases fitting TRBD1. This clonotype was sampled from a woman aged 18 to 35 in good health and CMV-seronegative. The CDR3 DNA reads TGTGCCAGCTGCTCCGGGACAGGTCCTTTGGGCACTGAAGCTTTCTTT. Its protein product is CASCSGTGPLGTEAFF.